The 5 T cell receptor beta chains below come from one sample, sequenced in a study of shared clonotypes between healthy human individuals. The method was immunoSEQ multiplex PCR; TCRdb's version includes in-frame clones alone and lacks a portion of them. The sample consists of about 1 million clones, 65% to 75% of them appearing once. Sequencing used memory CD4+ T cells sorted from blood. Subset specified: CD45RA-negative fraction. The receptors originated from a man aged 18 to 30 in good health.

V gene TRBV5-1 combines with J gene TRBJ1-4; the match to TRBD1 covers 7 bases. The CDR3 runs 16 residues. Losses at the gene ends were 3 bases for V and 2 bases for J; bases not matched to a gene: 7. Germline loops: CDR1 SGHRS, CDR2 YFSETQ. In DNA form, the CDR3 reads TGCGCCAGCAGCTCGACCGGGACAGCCACTAATGAAAAACTGTTTTTT. It translates to CASSSTGTATNEKLFF. Together with reference TRBV5-1 and TRBJ1-4, the CDR3 gives the full variable domain: KAGVTQTPRYLIKTRGQQVTLSCSPISGHRSVSWYQQTPGQGLQFLFEYFSETQRNKGNFPGRFSGRQFSNSRSEMNVSTLELGDSALYLCASSSTGTATNEKLFFGSGTQLSVL.

This clone came up a few times. The chain combines TRBV7-9 with TRBJ1-2, with D uncertain. CDR1 and CDR2 from the germline V gene are SEHNR and FQNEAQ (reference sequence). The CDR3 totals 14 residues. V lost 5 bases to trimming and J lost 5 bases, with 15 bases between them. The CDR3 here is CASSPPGRRYGYTF. CDR3 sequence (DNA): TGTGCCAGCAGCCCGCCTGGACGAAGGTATGGCTACACCTTC.

This clone was seen only once. The junction and the germline gene differ at one end; a read error may be behind it. The CDR3 region is CASSSGTGRNEQFF. The CDR3 nucleotides are TGTGCTAGCAGCTCCGGGACAGGGCGCAATGAGCAGTTCTTC. The rearrangement links TRBV7-7 to TRBJ2-1; 9 bases line up with TRBD1. CDR1 and CDR2 (germline): SSHAT, FNYEAQ (reference sequence). This CDR3 comprises 14 residues.

The DNA for the CDR3 is TGTGCCAGCAGTGCAGGGATGGGAAGTACTGAAGCTTTCTTT. It specifies CASSAGMGSTEAFF. The chain is built from TRBV2 and TRBJ1-1, with D perhaps matching TRBD1 (5 bases). V gave up 4 bases and J gave up 5 bases, with 14 bases separating them. CDR3 length equals 14 residues. Germline V gene lookup returns CDR1 SNHLY and CDR2 FYNNEI.

This chain connects TRBV2 to TRBJ2-7; 11 positions agree with TRBD1. Germline-derived CDR1 and CDR2 are SNHLY and FYNNEI. The V gene end was trimmed by 8 bases and the J gene end by 1 base; junction bases not matched to a gene: 4. The CDR3 consists of 14 residues. The CDR3 protein is CASVGTGGSYEQYF. CDR3 bases: TGTGCCAGCGTCGGGACAGGGGGATCCTACGAGCAGTACTTC.